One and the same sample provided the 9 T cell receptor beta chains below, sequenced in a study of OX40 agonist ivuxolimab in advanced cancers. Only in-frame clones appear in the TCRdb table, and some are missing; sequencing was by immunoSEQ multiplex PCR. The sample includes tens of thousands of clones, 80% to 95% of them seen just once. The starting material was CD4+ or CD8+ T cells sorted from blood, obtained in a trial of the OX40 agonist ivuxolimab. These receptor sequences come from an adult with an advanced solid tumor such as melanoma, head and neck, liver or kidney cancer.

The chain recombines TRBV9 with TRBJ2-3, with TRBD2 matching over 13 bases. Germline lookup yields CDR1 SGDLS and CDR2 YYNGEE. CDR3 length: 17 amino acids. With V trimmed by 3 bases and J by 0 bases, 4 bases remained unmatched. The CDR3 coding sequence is TGTGCCAGCAGCGCCGGGACTAGCGGGACAAGCACAGATACGCAGTATTTT. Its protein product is CASSAGTSGTSTDTQYF.

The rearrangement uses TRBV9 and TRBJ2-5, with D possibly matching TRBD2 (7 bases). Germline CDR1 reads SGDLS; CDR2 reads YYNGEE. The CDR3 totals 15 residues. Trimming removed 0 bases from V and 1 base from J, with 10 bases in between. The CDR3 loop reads CASSVGGGPQETQYF. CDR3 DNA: TGTGCCAGCAGCGTAGGCGGGGGCCCCCAAGAGACCCAGTACTTC. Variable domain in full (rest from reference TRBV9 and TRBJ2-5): DSGVTQTPKHLITATGQRVTLRCSPRSGDLSVYWYQQSLDQGLQFLIQYYNGEERAKGNILERFSAQQFPDLHSELNLSSLELGDSALYFCASSVGGGPQETQYFGPGTRLLVL.

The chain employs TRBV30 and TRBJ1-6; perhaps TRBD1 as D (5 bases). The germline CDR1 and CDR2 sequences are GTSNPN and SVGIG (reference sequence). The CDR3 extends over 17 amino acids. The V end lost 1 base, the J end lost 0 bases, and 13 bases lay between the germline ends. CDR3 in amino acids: CAWSDQTVSSYNSPLHF. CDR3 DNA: TGTGCCTGGAGTGACCAGACAGTGAGCTCCTATAATTCACCCCTCCACTTT.

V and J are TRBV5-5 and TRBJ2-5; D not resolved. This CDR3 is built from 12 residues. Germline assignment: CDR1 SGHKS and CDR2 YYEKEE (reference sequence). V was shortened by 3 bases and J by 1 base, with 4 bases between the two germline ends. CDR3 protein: CASSSVQETQYF. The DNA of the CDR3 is TGTGCCAGCAGCTCCGTCCAAGAGACCCAGTACTTC.

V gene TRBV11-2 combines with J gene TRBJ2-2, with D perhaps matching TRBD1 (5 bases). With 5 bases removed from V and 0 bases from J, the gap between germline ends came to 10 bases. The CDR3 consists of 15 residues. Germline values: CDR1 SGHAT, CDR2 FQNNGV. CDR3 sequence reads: CASSTTATNTGELFF. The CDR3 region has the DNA TGTGCCAGCAGCACGACAGCAACGAACACCGGGGAGCTGTTTTTT.

The CDR3 protein is CASRVSGSPLHF. The CDR3 DNA reads TGTGCCAGTAGGGTGTCAGGATCACCCCTCCACTTT. The chain combines TRBV27 with TRBJ1-6, with D unclear. CDR1 MNHEY and CDR2 SMNVEV come from the germline V gene (reference sequence). V lost 9 bases and J lost 10, with 13 bases in between. The CDR3 is 12 residues long.

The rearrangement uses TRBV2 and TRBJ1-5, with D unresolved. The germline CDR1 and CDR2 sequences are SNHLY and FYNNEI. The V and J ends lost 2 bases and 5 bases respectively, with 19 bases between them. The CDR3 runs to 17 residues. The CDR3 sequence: CASSEYPEGDKDQPQHF. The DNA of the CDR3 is TGTGCCAGCAGTGAATATCCCGAGGGTGATAAGGATCAGCCCCAGCATTTT.

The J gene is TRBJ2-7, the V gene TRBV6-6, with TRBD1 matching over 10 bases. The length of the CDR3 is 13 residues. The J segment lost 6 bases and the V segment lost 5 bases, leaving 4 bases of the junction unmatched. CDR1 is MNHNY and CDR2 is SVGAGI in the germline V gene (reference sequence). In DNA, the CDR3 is TGTGCCAGCAGTCACGACAGGGGGCCCGAGCAGTACGTC. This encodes CASSHDRGPEQYV.

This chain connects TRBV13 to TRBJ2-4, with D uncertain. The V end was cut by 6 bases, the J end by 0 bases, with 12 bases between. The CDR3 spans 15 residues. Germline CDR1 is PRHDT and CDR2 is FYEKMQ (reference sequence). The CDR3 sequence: CASRPATQAKNIQYF. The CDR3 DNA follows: TGTGCCAGCAGACCAGCGACACAAGCCAAAAACATTCAGTACTTC.